These T cell receptor beta chains were read from a single sample in a study of T cell responses to AZD1222 COVID-19 vaccine. Produced via immunoSEQ multiplex PCR; TCRdb's table is partial and in-frame only. The sample has around 160,000 clones, more than 75% seen once; the top ten hold less than 5%. Sample: peripheral blood, taken on day 0 of MenACWY control vaccination. These receptors were taken from an adult in good health. Each CDR3 is given with its conserved first and last residue. Clone size is shown for a subset of rows, as once, few, many or a class of expanded clone.

clone size: once
V gene: TRBV9
CDR3 protein: CASSFRGESGGEQFF

clone size: .
V gene: TRBV28
CDR3 protein: CASSLLVSGANVLTF

clone size: .
V gene: TRBV21-1
CDR3 protein: CASSKGKGAGLSYNSPLHF

clone size: .
V gene: TRBV9
CDR3 protein: CASSAQGAMSTDTQYF

clone size: .
V gene: TRBV7-8
CDR3 protein: CASSLISRQGWPQHF

clone size: .
V gene: TRBV2
CDR3 protein: CASGGQINSPLHF

clone size: .
V gene: TRBV19
CDR3 protein: CASTDLGGAGEQFF

clone size: .
V gene: TRBV6-2/TRBV6-3
CDR3 protein: CASSFIRQTEAFF

clone size: .
V gene: TRBV19
CDR3 protein: CASSIRGPRNTEAFF

clone size: .
V gene: TRBV7-2
CDR3 protein: CASSPYNTEAFF

clone size: once
V gene: TRBV7-2
CDR3 protein: CASSLDKNTMYSNQPQHF

clone size: .
V gene: TRBV15
CDR3 protein: CATSRPSGTGGHEQFF